These T cell receptor beta chains were read from a single sample in a study of blood T cells in healthy people across ages. TCRdb re-called the 5' RACE reads with MiXCR, one entry per CDR3 protein. The sample lists about 730,000 distinct CDR3 sequences; around 46% were seen once. Sequenced material: blood. The receptors come from a woman aged 60-75 years in good health. Both conserved end residues are part of each CDR3. The D gene is left open where the match is weak. Expanded clones are given a class, and other clones once, few, many or no size at all.

j_call v_call clone_size cdr3_length d_call cdr3_nt cdr3_aa
TRBJ2-7 TRBV9 few 14 TRBD2 TGTGCCAGCAGCTCGAGGGCGGGGGGCGGCGAGCAGTACTTC CASSSRAGGGEQYF
TRBJ2-3 TRBV20-1 NA 16 NA TGCAGTGCTAGAAGGTATAGGGGACTTACCACAGATACGCAGTATTTT CSARRYRGLTTDTQYF
TRBJ2-7 TRBV28 NA 14 NA TGTGCCAGCAGCCGAGTGGGGGCGCTTTACGAGCAGTACTTC CASSRVGALYEQYF
TRBJ2-3 TRBV27 NA 11 NA TGTGCCAGCAGTTATAGAGATACGCAGTATTTT CASSYRDTQYF
TRBJ2-1 TRBV12-3/TRBV12-4 NA 15 NA TGTGCCAGCAGTTTTGTAGCGGCCATTTACAATGAGCAGTTCTTC CASSFVAAIYNEQFF
TRBJ2-7 TRBV4-1 few 13 NA TGCGCCAGCAGTGGCAGGGGCGCCTACGAGCAGTACTTC CASSGRGAYEQYF
TRBJ1-2 TRBV4-2 few 14 NA TGTGCCTCAAAGGGGGACGCTTATAACTATGGCTACACCTTC CASKGDAYNYGYTF
TRBJ2-5 TRBV29-1 NA 16 TRBD2 TGCAGCGTTGAAGATGGACTAGCGGGTTTGGGAGAGACCCAGTACTTC CSVEDGLAGLGETQYF
TRBJ1-4 TRBV7-9 NA 15 NA TGTGCCAGCACCCCCAGGTCCCCGGATAATGAAAAACTGTTTTTT CASTPRSPDNEKLFF
TRBJ1-2 TRBV27 NA 13 NA TGTGCCAGCAGTCATGCCGACGGGTATGGCTACACCTTC CASSHADGYGYTF
TRBJ2-7 TRBV4-2 many 15 NA TGTGCCAGCAGCCAAGGACTAGGGTTTTCCTACGAGCAGTACTTC CASSQGLGFSYEQYF
TRBJ2-7 TRBV12-3/TRBV12-4 few 14 NA TGTGCCAGCAGTGGACAGCTTAGCTCCTACGAGCAGTACTTC CASSGQLSSYEQYF
TRBJ2-1 TRBV3-1 many 15 NA TGTGCCAGCAGCCAAGAAATAGGGGGGGTGGATGAGCAGTTCTTC CASSQEIGGVDEQFF
TRBJ1-2 TRBV5-1 few 15 TRBD1 TGCGCCAGCAGGCTGGGGACAGGTATTAACTATGGCTACACCTTC CASRLGTGINYGYTF
TRBJ1-6 TRBV9 few 15 TRBD1 TGTGCCAGCAGCGGAGAGACAGGGAAAAATTCACCCCTCCACTTT CASSGETGKNSPLHF
TRBJ2-5 TRBV20-1 many 13 NA TGCAGTGCGCCCTTCCGGGGGAGGGAGACCCAGTACTTC CSAPFRGRETQYF
TRBJ2-1 TRBV20-1 once 13 NA TGCAGTGCAACTACAACAGGGTTCGCTGAGCAGTTCTTC CSATTTGFAEQFF
TRBJ2-1 TRBV9 NA 15 NA TGTGCCAGCAGCGTAGCGGGGGAGTTCTACAATGAGCAGTTCTTC CASSVAGEFYNEQFF
TRBJ2-1 TRBV30 many 12 NA TGTGCCTGGAGTGTAATCGGGAATGAGCAGTTCTTC CAWSVIGNEQFF
TRBJ2-4 TRBV10-3 NA 15 NA TGTGCCATAAGAGGGGGGGGCACGCCCCAGGACATTCAGTACTTC CAIRGGGTPQDIQYF
TRBJ2-1 TRBV27 few 17 TRBD2 TGTGCCAGCCACCGGGACTATGCGGGAGGGGTCTACAATGAGCAGTTCTTC CASHRDYAGGVYNEQFF
TRBJ2-5 TRBV5-6 NA 13 NA TGTGCCAGCAGCTTGCGAGGAATGGGTGAGCAGTACTTC CASSLRGMGEQYF
TRBJ1-2 TRBV29-1 NA 11 NA TGCAGCGTAATGGGGCAGAGTGGCTACACCTTC CSVMGQSGYTF
TRBJ2-1 TRBV29-1 NA 12 NA TGCAGCGTTCTACAGGGCTACAAGGAGCAGTTCTTC CSVLQGYKEQFF
TRBJ2-7 TRBV2 few 15 NA TGTGCCACTTCACTGGGCTATCAAGGCGTCAACGAGCAGTACTTC CATSLGYQGVNEQYF
TRBJ2-7 TRBV12-3/TRBV12-4 NA 13 TRBD1 TGTGCCAGCAGACTACAGGGGTTCTACGAGCAGTACTTC CASRLQGFYEQYF
TRBJ2-5 TRBV20-1 NA 15 TRBD2 TGCAGTGCTGGGACACCGGGACTAGCGGAAGAGACCCGGTACTTC CSAGTPGLAEETRYF
TRBJ2-1 TRBV11-2 many 15 NA TGTGCCAGCAGCCCTAGAGCGCAGGGAAGCAATGAGCAGTTCTTC CASSPRAQGSNEQFF
TRBJ2-6 TRBV9 few 18 NA TGTGCCAGCAGCGTAAAACGGTCTTCGGGCTCTGGGGCCAACGTCCTGACTTTC CASSVKRSSGSGANVLTF
TRBJ2-3 TRBV28 NA 15 NA TGTGCCAGCAGTTTAGCCAGCGAAGGGACAGATACGCAGTATTTT CASSLASEGTDTQYF
TRBJ2-7 TRBV6-5 NA 15 NA TGTGCCAGCAGTTACTCCAGGGCAAGCTCCTACGAGCAGTACTTC CASSYSRASSYEQYF
TRBJ2-1 TRBV5-1 NA 16 TRBD1 TGCGCCAGCAGCTTGGCCACAGGGGTTTCCTACAATGAGCAGTTCTTC CASSLATGVSYNEQFF
TRBJ2-5 TRBV12-5 once 14 NA TGTGCTAGTGGTTTGGGCGGGCTACAAGAGACCCAGTACTTC CASGLGGLQETQYF
TRBJ2-1 TRBV12-3/TRBV12-4 NA 14 NA TGTGCTAGCAGTTTAGCGAGGGGGTTAGGTGAGCAGTTCTTC CASSLARGLGEQFF
TRBJ2-5 TRBV28 NA 14 TRBD1 TGTGCCAGCAGTTTGGAGACAGGGGGAGGGAAGCAGTACTTC CASSLETGGGKQYF
TRBJ2-6 TRBV7-8 few 19 TRBD1 TGTGCCAGCAGCTTTCGGACCGGGACAGGAAGCTCTGGGGCCAACGTCCTGACTTTC CASSFRTGTGSSGANVLTF
TRBJ2-5 TRBV4-2 NA 15 TRBD2 TGTGCCAGCAGCCAAGATCTGCGGGGGGGAGAGACCCAGTACTTC CASSQDLRGGETQYF
TRBJ1-1 TRBV4-3 NA 15 NA TGCGCCAGCAGCCAAGGCCACCCCGGGGACACTGAAGCTTTCTTT CASSQGHPGDTEAFF
TRBJ2-7 TRBV7-2 many 16 TRBD1 TGTGCCAGCAGCTTGGGTTCCGGGACAGGGACCTACGAGCAGTACTTC CASSLGSGTGTYEQYF